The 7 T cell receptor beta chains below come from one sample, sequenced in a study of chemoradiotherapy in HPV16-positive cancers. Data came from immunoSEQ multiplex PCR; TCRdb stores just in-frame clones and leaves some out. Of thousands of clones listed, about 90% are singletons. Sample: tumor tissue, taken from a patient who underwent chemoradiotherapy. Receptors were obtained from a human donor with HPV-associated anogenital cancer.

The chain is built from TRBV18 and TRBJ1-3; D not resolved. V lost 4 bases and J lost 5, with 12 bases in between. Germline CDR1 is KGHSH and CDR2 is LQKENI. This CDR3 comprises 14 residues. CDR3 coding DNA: TGTGCCAGCTCACAGTCAGGTGCTAGAAACACCATATATTTT. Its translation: CASSQSGARNTIYF. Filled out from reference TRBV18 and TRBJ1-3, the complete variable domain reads NAGVMQNPRHLVRRRGQEARLRCSPMKGHSHVYWYRQLPEEGLKFMVYLQKENIIDESGMPKERFSAEFPKEGPSILRIQQVVRGDSAAYFCASSQSGARNTIYFGEGSWLTVV.

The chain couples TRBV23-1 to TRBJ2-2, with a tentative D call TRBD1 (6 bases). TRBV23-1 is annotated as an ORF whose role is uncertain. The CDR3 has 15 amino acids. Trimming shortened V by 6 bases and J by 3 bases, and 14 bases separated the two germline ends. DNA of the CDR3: TGCGCCAGCAGCAGGGGATTTATGGACACCGGGGAGCTGTTTTTT. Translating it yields CASSRGFMDTGELFF.

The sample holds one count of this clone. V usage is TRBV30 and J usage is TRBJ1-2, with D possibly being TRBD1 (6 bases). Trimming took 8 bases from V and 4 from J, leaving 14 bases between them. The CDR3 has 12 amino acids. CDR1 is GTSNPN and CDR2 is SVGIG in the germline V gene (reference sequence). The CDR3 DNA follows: TGTGCCCATGATGGGACAATCTATGGCTACACCTTC. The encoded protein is CAHDGTIYGYTF. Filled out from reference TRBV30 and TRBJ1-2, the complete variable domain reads SQTIHQWPATLVQPVGSPLSLECTVEGTSNPNLYWYRQAAGRGLQLLFYSVGIGQISSEVPQNLSASRPQDRQFILSSKKLLLSDSGFYLCAHDGTIYGYTFGSGTRLTVV.

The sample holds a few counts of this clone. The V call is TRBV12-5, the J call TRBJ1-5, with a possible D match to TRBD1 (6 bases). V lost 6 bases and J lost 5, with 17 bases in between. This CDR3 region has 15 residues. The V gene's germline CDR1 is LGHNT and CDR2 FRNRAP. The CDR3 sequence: CASGATTAGDQPQHF. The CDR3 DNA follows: TGTGCTAGTGGGGCGACGACTGCAGGGGATCAGCCCCAGCATTTT.

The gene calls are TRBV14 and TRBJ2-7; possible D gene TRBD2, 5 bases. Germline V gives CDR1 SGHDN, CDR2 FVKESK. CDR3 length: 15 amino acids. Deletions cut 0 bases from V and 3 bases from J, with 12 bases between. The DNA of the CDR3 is TGTGCCAGCAGCCAAGAACCTCGCGGGTACTACGAGCAGTACTTC. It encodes CASSQEPRGYYEQYF. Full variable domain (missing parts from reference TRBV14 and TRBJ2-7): EAGVTQFPSHSVIEKGQTVTLRCDPISGHDNLYWYRRVMGKEIKFLLHFVKESKQDESGMPNNRFLAERTGGTYSTLKVQPAELEDSGVYFCASSQEPRGYYEQYFGPGTRLTVT.

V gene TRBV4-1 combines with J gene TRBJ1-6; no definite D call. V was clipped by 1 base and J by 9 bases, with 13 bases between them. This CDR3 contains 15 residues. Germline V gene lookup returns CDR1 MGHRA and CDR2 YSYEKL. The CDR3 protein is CASSQGPLSGSPLHF. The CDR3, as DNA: TGCGCCAGCAGCCAAGGGCCCCTTTCAGGTTCACCCCTCCACTTT.

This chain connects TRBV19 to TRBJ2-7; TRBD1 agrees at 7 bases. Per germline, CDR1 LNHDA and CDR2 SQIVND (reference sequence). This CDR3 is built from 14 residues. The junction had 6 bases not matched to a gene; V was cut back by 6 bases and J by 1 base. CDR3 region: CASRTPGQSYEQYF. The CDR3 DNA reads TGTGCCAGTAGGACTCCGGGACAGTCCTACGAGCAGTACTTC.